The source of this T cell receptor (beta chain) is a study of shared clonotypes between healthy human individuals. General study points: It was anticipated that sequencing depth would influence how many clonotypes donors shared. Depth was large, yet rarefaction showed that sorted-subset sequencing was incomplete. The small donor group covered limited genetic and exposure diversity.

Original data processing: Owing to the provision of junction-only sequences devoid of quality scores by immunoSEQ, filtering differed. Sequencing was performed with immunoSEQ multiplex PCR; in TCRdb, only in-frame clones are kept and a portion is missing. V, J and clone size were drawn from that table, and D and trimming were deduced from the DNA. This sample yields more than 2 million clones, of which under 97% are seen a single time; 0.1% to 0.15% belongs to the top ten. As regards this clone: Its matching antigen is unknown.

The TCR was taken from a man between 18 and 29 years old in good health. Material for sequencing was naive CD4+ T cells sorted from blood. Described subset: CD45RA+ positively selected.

This CDR3 is CASSPSRAGGTLYEQFF. CDR3 nucleotides: TGTGCCAGCAGCCCTAGTCGGGCGGGAGGGACTCTTTATGAGCAGTTCTTC. The V call is TRBV2, the J call TRBJ2-1, with 9 positions matching TRBD2. The CDR3 loop spans 17 amino acids. J was trimmed by 8 bases and V by 6 bases; bases with no gene match: 17. Germline values: CDR1 SNHLY, CDR2 FYNNEI.